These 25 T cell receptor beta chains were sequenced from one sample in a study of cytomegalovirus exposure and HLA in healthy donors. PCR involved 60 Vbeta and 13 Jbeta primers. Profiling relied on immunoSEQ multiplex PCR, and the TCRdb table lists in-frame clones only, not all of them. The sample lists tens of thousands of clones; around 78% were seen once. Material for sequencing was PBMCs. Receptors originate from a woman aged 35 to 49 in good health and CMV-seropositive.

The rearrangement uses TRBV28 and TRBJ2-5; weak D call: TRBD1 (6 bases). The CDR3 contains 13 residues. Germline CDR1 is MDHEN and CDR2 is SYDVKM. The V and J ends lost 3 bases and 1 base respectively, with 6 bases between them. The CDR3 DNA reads TGTGCCAGCAGTTTGGGGGCCCAAGAGACCCAGTACTTC. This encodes CASSLGAQETQYF.

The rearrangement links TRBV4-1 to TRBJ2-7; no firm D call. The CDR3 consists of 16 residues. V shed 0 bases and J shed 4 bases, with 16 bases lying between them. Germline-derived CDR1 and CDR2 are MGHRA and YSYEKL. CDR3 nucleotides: TGCGCCAGCAGCCAAGAAATGGCCGTTCCGAGGTACGAGCAGTACTTC. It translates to CASSQEMAVPRYEQYF.

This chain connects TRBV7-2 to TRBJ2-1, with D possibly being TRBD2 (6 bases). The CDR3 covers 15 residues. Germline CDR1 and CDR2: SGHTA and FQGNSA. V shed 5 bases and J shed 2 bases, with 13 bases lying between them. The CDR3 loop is CASSPRSGAYNEQFF. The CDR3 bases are TGTGCCAGCAGCCCGAGATCGGGGGCCTACAATGAGCAGTTCTTC.

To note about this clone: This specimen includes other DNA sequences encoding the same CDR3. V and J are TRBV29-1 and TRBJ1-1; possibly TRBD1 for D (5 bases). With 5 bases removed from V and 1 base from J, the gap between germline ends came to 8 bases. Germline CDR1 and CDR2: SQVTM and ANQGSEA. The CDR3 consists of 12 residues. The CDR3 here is CSVSTGNTEAFF. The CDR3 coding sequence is TGCAGCGTTTCTACAGGGAACACTGAAGCTTTCTTT.

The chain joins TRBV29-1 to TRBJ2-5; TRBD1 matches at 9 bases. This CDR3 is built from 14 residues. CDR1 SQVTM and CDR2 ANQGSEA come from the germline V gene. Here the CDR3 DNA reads TGCAGTTTTTGGGGGACAGGGTACGGAGAGACCCAGTACTTC. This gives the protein CSFWGTGYGETQYF.

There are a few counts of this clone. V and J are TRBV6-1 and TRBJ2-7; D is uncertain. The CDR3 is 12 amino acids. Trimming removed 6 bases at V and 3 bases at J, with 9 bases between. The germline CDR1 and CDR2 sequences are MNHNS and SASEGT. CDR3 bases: TGTGCCAGCAGCCTTATAAACTACGAGCAGTACTTC. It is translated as CASSLINYEQYF.

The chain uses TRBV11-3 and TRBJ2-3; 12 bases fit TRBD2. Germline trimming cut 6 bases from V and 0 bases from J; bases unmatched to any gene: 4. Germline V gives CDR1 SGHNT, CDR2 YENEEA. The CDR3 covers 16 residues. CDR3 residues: CASSSGTSGSTDTQYF. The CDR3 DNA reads TGTGCCAGCAGTTCCGGGACTAGCGGGAGCACAGATACGCAGTATTTT.

The CDR3 spells CATRPSDRNNEKLFF. CDR3 bases: TGTGCCACACGACCCTCGGACAGGAATAATGAAAAACTGTTTTTT. The chain employs TRBV10-3 and TRBJ1-4; 7 bases agree with TRBD1. CDR1 is ENHRY and CDR2 is SYGVKD in the germline V gene. V was pared by 10 bases and J by 4 bases, with 12 bases of the junction left unmatched. CDR3 length: 15 residues.

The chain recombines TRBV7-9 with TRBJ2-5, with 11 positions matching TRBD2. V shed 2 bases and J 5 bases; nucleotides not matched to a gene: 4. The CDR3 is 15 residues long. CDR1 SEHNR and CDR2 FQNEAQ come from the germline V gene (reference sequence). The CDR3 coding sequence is TGTGCCAGCAGCTTAACTAGCGGGAGCCGGGAGACCCAGTACTTC. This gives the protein CASSLTSGSRETQYF.

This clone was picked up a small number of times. CDR3 in amino acids: CASSINRGAGPQHF. The CDR3 DNA is TGTGCCAGCAGTATAAACAGGGGTGCGGGACCCCAGCATTTT. The chain is built from TRBV28 and TRBJ1-5; 7 bases map to TRBD1. Germline lookup yields CDR1 MDHEN and CDR2 SYDVKM. CDR3 length equals 14 residues. After removal of 5 bases from V and 10 bases from J, the junction contained 11 bases not matched to a gene. Full variable domain (rest looked up from reference TRBV28 and TRBJ1-5): DVKVTQSSRYLVKRTGEKVFLECVQDMDHENMFWYRQDPGLGLRLIYFSYDVKMKEKGDIPEGYSVSREKKERFSLILESASTNQTSMYLCASSINRGAGPQHFGDGTRLSIL.

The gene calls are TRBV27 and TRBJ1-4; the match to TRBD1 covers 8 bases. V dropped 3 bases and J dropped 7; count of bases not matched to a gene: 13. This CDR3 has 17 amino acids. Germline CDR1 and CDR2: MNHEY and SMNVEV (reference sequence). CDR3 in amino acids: CASSFTSQGEIGEKLFF. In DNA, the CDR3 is TGTGCCAGCAGTTTCACGTCACAGGGGGAGATTGGTGAAAAACTGTTTTTT.

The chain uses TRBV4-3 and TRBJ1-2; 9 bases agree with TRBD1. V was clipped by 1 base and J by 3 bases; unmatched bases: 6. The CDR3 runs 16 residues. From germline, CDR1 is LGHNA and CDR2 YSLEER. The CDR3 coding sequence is TGCGCCAGCAGCCAAGCTACAGGGGGCTCTTACTATGGCTACACCTTC. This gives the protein CASSQATGGSYYGYTF.

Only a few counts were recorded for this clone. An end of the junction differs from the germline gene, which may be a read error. The CDR3 bases are TGTTCCAGCAGCTTTACGCCGTCCACAGTCAATGAGCAGTTCTTC. This gives the protein CSSSFTPSTVNEQFF. V is TRBV7-9 and J is TRBJ2-1; D is uncertain. The CDR3 has 15 amino acids. Germline V CDR1 and CDR2: SEHNR, FQNEAQ (reference sequence).

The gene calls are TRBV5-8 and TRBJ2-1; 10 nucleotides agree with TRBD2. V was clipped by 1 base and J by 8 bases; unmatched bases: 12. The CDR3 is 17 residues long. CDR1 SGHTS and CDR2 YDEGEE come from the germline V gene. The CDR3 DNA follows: TGTGCCAGCAGCTTGAGTATGGCTAGCGGGAGTAATTATGAGCAGTTCTTC. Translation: CASSLSMASGSNYEQFF.

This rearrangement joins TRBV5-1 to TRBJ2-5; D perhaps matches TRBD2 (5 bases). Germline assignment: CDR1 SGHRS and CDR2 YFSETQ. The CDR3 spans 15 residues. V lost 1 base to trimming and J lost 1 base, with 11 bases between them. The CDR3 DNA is TGCGCCAGCAGCTTGTCTACCGGGGTCCAAGAGACCCAGTACTTC. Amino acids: CASSLSTGVQETQYF.

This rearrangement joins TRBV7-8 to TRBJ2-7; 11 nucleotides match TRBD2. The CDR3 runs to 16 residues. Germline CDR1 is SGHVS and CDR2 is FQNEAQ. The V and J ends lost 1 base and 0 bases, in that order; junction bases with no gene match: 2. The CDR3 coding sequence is TGTGCCAGCAGCTTAGGCACTAGCGGGAGCTCCTACGAGCAGTACTTC. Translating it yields CASSLGTSGSSYEQYF.

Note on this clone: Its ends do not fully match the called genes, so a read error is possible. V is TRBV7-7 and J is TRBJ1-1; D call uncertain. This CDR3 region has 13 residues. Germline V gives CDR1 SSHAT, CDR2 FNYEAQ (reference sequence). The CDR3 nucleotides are TGTGCTAGCAGCTTAGAGGCGGGGTATGAAGCTTTCTTT. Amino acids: CASSLEAGYEAFF. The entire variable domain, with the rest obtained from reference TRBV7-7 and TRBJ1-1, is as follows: GAGVSQSPRYKVTKRGQDVTLRCDPISSHATLYWYQQALGQGPEFLTYFNYEAQPDKSGLPSDRFSAERPEGSISTLTIQRTEQRDSAMYRCASSLEAGYEAFFGQGTRLTVV.

The CDR3 bases are TGTGCCAGCAGCCAAGATTTTTCGTTCGGGGAGACCCAGTACTTC. Encoded protein: CASSQDFSFGETQYF. This sequence joins TRBV14 and TRBJ2-5; D gene unclear. V gave up 0 bases and J gave up 5 bases, with 13 bases separating them. This CDR3 region has 15 residues. Looked up from germline, CDR1 is SGHDN and CDR2 is FVKESK.

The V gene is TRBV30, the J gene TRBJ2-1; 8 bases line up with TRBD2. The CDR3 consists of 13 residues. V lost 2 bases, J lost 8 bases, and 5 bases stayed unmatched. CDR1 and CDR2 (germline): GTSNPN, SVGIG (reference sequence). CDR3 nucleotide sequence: TGTGCCTGGAGTCCCGGACTAGCATATGAGCAGTTCTTC. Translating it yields CAWSPGLAYEQFF.

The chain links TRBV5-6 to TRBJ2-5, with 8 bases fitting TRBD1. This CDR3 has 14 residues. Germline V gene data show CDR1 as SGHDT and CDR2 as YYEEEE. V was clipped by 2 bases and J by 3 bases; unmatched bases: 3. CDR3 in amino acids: CASSFGQGKETQYF. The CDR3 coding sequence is TGTGCCAGCAGCTTCGGACAGGGCAAAGAGACCCAGTACTTC.

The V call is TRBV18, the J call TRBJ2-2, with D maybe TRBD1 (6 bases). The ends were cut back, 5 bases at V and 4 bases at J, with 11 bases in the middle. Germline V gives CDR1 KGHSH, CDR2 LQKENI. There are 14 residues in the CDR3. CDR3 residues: CASSSEQGTGELFF. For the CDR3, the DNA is TGTGCCAGCTCATCCGAACAGGGCACCGGGGAGCTGTTTTTT. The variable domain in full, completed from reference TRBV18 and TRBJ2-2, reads NAGVMQNPRHLVRRRGQEARLRCSPMKGHSHVYWYRQLPEEGLKFMVYLQKENIIDESGMPKERFSAEFPKEGPSILRIQQVVRGDSAAYFCASSSEQGTGELFFGEGSRLTVL.

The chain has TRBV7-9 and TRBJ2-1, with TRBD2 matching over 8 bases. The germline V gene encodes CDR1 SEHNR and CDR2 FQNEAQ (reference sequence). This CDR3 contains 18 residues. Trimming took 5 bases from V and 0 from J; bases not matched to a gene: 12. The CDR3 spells CASSPTGLAKSSYNEQFF. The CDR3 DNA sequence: TGTGCCAGCAGCCCGACAGGACTAGCCAAAAGCTCCTACAATGAGCAGTTCTTC.

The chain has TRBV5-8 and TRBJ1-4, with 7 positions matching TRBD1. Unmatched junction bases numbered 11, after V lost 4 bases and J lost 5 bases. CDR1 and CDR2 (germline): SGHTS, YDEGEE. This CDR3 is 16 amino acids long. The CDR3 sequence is CASSPRDRDLNEKLFF. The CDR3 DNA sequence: TGTGCCAGCAGCCCGCGGGACAGAGACTTAAATGAAAAACTGTTTTTT. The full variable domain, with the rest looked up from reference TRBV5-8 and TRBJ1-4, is EAGVTQSPTHLIKTRGQQATLRCSPISGHTSVYWYQQALGLGLQFLLWYDEGEERNRGNFPPRFSGRQFPNYSSELNVNALELEDSALYLCASSPRDRDLNEKLFFGSGTQLSVL.

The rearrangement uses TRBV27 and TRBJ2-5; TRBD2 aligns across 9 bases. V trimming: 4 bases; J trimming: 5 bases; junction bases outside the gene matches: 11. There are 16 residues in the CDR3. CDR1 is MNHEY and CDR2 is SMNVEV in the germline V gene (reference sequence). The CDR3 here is CASSSRLAVPQETQYF. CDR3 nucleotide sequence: TGTGCCAGCAGTTCTCGACTAGCGGTACCTCAGGAGACCCAGTACTTC.

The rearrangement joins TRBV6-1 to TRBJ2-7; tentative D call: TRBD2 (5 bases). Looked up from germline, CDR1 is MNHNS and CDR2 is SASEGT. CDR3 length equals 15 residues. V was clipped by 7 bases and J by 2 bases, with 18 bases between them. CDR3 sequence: CASIKDPAGAYEQYF. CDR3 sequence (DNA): TGTGCCAGCATTAAAGACCCTGCCGGGGCCTACGAGCAGTACTTC.